Following are 18 T cell receptor beta chains from one sample sequenced in a study of blood T cells in healthy people across ages. Then a second PCR, running about 6 to 11 cycles, was carried out with a sample-barcoded 5' primer and a J-beta primer mix. TCRdb used MiXCR to reprocess the 5' RACE reads, holding one entry per CDR3 protein. The sample yields under 950,000 distinct CDR3 sequences, about 24% seen once. Source material: blood. Receptors originate from a man in his sixties or seventies in good health.

This clonotype turned up a few times. The chain has TRBV20-1 and TRBJ1-1, with D unresolved. The CDR3 runs to 13 residues. Trimming shortened V by 0 bases and J by 3 bases, and 8 bases separated the two germline ends. Per germline, CDR1 DFQATT and CDR2 SNEGSKA (reference sequence). The chain's CDR3 is CSARDTGYTEAFF. Written as DNA, the CDR3 is TGCAGTGCTAGAGATACGGGATACACTGAAGCTTTCTTT.

This clonotype was observed at least ten times. The chain couples TRBV7-9 to TRBJ2-3, with unresolved D. CDR3 length equals 14 residues. V was pared by 6 bases and J by 7 bases, with 17 bases between. CDR1 is SEHNR, CDR2 FQNEAQ, per germline (reference sequence). In nucleotides, the CDR3 is TGTGCCAGCAGACTCCCCTCGTGGCCGAATACGCAGTATTTT. Translating it yields CASRLPSWPNTQYF.

This clonotype turned up a few times. The CDR3 DNA reads TGTGCCAGCAGCCCCCAACAGGGTGTAGAGACCCAGTACTTC. It yields the protein CASSPQQGVETQYF. The J gene is TRBJ2-5, the V gene TRBV12-3 or TRBV12-4; perhaps TRBD1 as D (6 bases). The CDR3 sequence is 14 residues long. Trimming stripped 6 bases from V and 4 bases from J, with 15 bases between.

This clonotype appeared a few times. The J gene is TRBJ2-5, the V gene TRBV20-1; D is unclear. V lost 2 bases and J lost 10, with 11 bases in between. The germline V gene encodes CDR1 DFQATT and CDR2 SNEGSKA (reference sequence). The CDR3 contains 11 residues. In DNA form, the CDR3 reads TGCAGTGCTAGATCGTCCGGGCTCCAGTACTTC. It encodes CSARSSGLQYF.

This clonotype came up many times. The chain uses TRBV5-1 and TRBJ2-1, with 10 nucleotides matching TRBD2. V was clipped by 0 bases and J by 6 bases; unmatched bases: 3. CDR1 is SGHRS, CDR2 YFSETQ, per germline. The CDR3 is 15 amino acids. CDR3 sequence: CASSLGSSGSNEQFF. CDR3 bases: TGCGCCAGCAGCTTGGGCTCTAGCGGGAGCAATGAGCAGTTCTTC. The full variable domain, completed using reference TRBV5-1 and TRBJ2-1, is KAGVTQTPRYLIKTRGQQVTLSCSPISGHRSVSWYQQTPGQGLQFLFEYFSETQRNKGNFPGRFSGRQFSNSRSEMNVSTLELGDSALYLCASSLGSSGSNEQFFGPGTRLTVL.

V and J are TRBV3-1 and TRBJ1-2; D is possibly TRBD1 (6 bases). CDR3 length: 15 amino acids. The V gene lost 0 bases and the J gene lost 8 bases, with 16 bases spanning the gap. The germline V gene has CDR1 LGHDT and CDR2 YNNKEL (reference sequence). The CDR3 sequence: CASSQDRGQTGGYTF. The DNA for the CDR3 is TGTGCCAGCAGCCAAGATCGGGGACAAACGGGGGGCTACACCTTC.

The table lists this clonotype with a count of one. The V gene is TRBV3-1, the J gene TRBJ2-4, with 7 bases matching TRBD1. V lost 5 bases, J lost 5 bases, and 6 bases stayed unmatched. The length of the CDR3 is 14 residues. Looked up from germline, CDR1 is LGHDT and CDR2 is YNNKEL (reference sequence). As DNA, the CDR3 is TGTGCCAGCAGCGCAACAGGGGTTGAAAACATTCAGTACTTC. Its translation is CASSATGVENIQYF. Filled out from reference TRBV3-1 and TRBJ2-4, the complete variable domain reads DTAVSQTPKYLVTQMGNDKSIKCEQNLGHDTMYWYKQDSKKFLKIMFSYNNKELIINETVPNRFSPKSPDKAHLNLHINSLELGDSAVYFCASSATGVENIQYFGAGTRLSVL.

This clonotype was detected many times. The chain employs TRBV7-6 and TRBJ2-7; perhaps TRBD1 as D (6 bases). V was pared by 5 bases and J by 3 bases, with 8 bases between. This CDR3 comprises 12 residues. CDR1 and CDR2 (germline): SGHVS, FNYEAQ. In DNA, the CDR3 is TGTGCCAGCAGCCAACAGGGCTACGAGCAGTACTTC. Translated: CASSQQGYEQYF. Supplemented by reference TRBV7-6 and TRBJ2-7, the full variable domain reads GAGVSQSPRYKVTKRGQDVALRCDPISGHVSLYWYRQALGQGPEFLTYFNYEAQQDKSGLPNDRFSAERPEGSISTLTIQRTEQRDSAMYRCASSQQGYEQYFGPGTRLTVT.

This clonotype was detected many times. The chain couples TRBV27 to TRBJ2-1, with 8 bases identical to TRBD1. Germline V gives CDR1 MNHEY, CDR2 SMNVEV (reference sequence). The junction had 11 bases not matched to a gene; V was cut back by 6 bases and J by 4 bases. The CDR3 runs 16 residues. In DNA, the CDR3 is TGTGCCAGCAGCGGACAGGGAATTCGGTTATACAATGAGCAGTTCTTC. Translation gives CASSGQGIRLYNEQFF.

This clonotype was seen only a few times. This chain uses TRBV4-3 with TRBJ2-4; D call uncertain. The V end was cut by 0 bases, the J end by 0 bases, with 12 bases between. This CDR3 is 17 amino acids long. Germline CDR1 is LGHNA and CDR2 is YSLEER. The CDR3 DNA follows: TGCGCCAGCAGCCAAGAGGTCGGCTTATTAGCCAAAAACATTCAGTACTTC. This encodes CASSQEVGLLAKNIQYF.

This clonotype came up a few times. V and J are TRBV4-3 and TRBJ2-3, with TRBD2 matching over 9 bases. V lost 0 bases to trimming and J lost 2 bases; unmatched junction nucleotides: 9. Germline CDR1 and CDR2: LGHNA and YSLEER. The CDR3 consists of 18 residues. CDR3 protein: CASSQDRGGGDSTDTQYF. The CDR3 nucleotides are TGCGCCAGCAGCCAAGATCGAGGCGGGGGGGATTCCACAGATACGCAGTATTTT.

This clonotype was recorded a few times. The chain links TRBV18 to TRBJ2-7, with TRBD1 matching 7 bases. The CDR3 is 15 residues long. The germline CDR1 and CDR2 sequences are KGHSH and LQKENI. V lost 2 bases, J lost 0 bases, and 4 bases stayed unmatched. The CDR3 region has the DNA TGTGCCAGCTCACCAACTGGACAGGTCTCCTACGAGCAGTACTTC. The encoded protein is CASSPTGQVSYEQYF.

In this sample, this clonotype turned up a few times. V gene TRBV5-1 combines with J gene TRBJ2-3; 9 nucleotides line up with TRBD2. CDR3 length equals 15 residues. V lost 4 bases to trimming and J lost 2 bases; unmatched junction nucleotides: 5. Germline V gives CDR1 SGHRS, CDR2 YFSETQ. CDR3 bases: TGCGCCAGCAGCCTACCTAGCGGGGCCACAGATACGCAGTATTTT. Amino acid sequence: CASSLPSGATDTQYF.

In this sample, this clonotype turned up once. The V call is TRBV10-3, the J call TRBJ1-2; D is undetermined. Deletions cut 2 bases from V and 4 bases from J, with 11 bases between. The germline V gene encodes CDR1 ENHRY and CDR2 SYGVKD. This CDR3 is built from 14 residues. The CDR3 region is CAISERDSLYGYTF. DNA for the CDR3: TGTGCCATCAGTGAGAGAGATTCACTCTATGGCTACACCTTC.

There are a few counts of this clonotype. V usage is TRBV12-3 or TRBV12-4 and J usage is TRBJ2-2; TRBD2 might be the D (5 bases). CDR3 length equals 14 residues. The germline V and J ends were trimmed by 6 bases and 6 bases, with 14 bases remaining between them. CDR3 residues: CASSSPGGPGELFF. CDR3 in DNA: TGTGCCAGCAGCTCCCCTGGCGGGCCCGGGGAGCTGTTTTTT.

This clonotype was detected only a few times. The chain employs TRBV5-1 and TRBJ1-1; D call uncertain. The CDR3 is made up of 15 amino acids. Germline loops: CDR1 SGHRS, CDR2 YFSETQ. V was shortened by 3 bases and J by 1 base, with 13 bases between the two germline ends. The CDR3 here is CASSSVGGANTEAFF. For the CDR3, the DNA is TGCGCCAGCAGCTCTGTGGGCGGTGCGAACACTGAAGCTTTCTTT.

The chain has TRBV7-4 and TRBJ2-5; D is unclear. Trimming took 1 base from V and 4 from J, leaving 28 bases between them. Germline values: CDR1 SGHVT, CDR2 SQSDAQ. CDR3 size: 20 residues. Written as DNA, the CDR3 is TGTGCCAGCAGCTTAGTGGTCCTCTGGAGCTGGCACACCACCACAGAGACCCAGTACTTC. The encoded protein is CASSLVVLWSWHTTTETQYF.

The gene calls are TRBV28 and TRBJ2-5; the match to TRBD1 covers 7 bases. Losses at the gene ends were 6 bases for V and 7 bases for J; bases not matched to a gene: 11. This CDR3 has 14 amino acids. Germline V gives CDR1 MDHEN, CDR2 SYDVKM. This CDR3 reads CASRNRQGAGTQYF. CDR3 bases: TGTGCCAGCAGGAACCGACAGGGAGCAGGGACCCAGTACTTC.